Listed here is a single T cell receptor (beta chain). Its antigen remains unidentified. The CDR3 extends over 15 amino acids. V gave up 6 bases and J gave up 7 bases, with 19 bases separating them. From germline, CDR1 is SEHNR and CDR2 FQNEAQ (reference sequence). The data originate from a study of cytomegalovirus exposure and HLA in healthy donors. Findings of the study overall: Presence/absence analyses treated sequencing depth as roughly uniform across donors.

Both 60 Vbeta primers and 13 Jbeta primers went into the PCR. The repertoire was sequenced with immunoSEQ multiplex PCR; TCRdb's copy has only in-frame clones and lacks some. The sample lists under 130,000 clones, less than 80% occurring once. Sequenced material: PBMCs. The source is a man aged 25-45 years in good health and CMV-seropositive. The rearrangement uses TRBV7-9 and TRBJ2-1; a weak D match, TRBD2 (6 bases). This chain's CDR3 is CASRPGTLIRNEQFF. The CDR3, as DNA: TGTGCCAGCAGGCCCGGGACTCTTATAAGGAATGAGCAGTTCTTC.